The entry below gives a single T cell receptor (beta chain) sequence along with its context. The germline V and J ends were trimmed by 3 bases and 0 bases, with 8 bases remaining between them. Germline loops: CDR1 LGHDT, CDR2 YNNKEL (reference sequence). The CDR3 is 14 amino acids. This record comes from a study of blood T cell repertoires in COVID-19. Study as a whole: Samples taken during acute and convalescent COVID-19 were collected in the United States, Italy and Spain.

Original methodology: Reference gene primers were amplified, and this amplification served to estimate nucleated cell counts. Using immunoSEQ multiplex PCR, the repertoire was profiled, and TCRdb retains in-frame clones only, with some absent. Clone size and the V and J calls come from that table; the DNA yielded D and trimming. This table holds around 300,000 clones, 75% to 90% found once. Material: peripheral blood. This receptor was taken from a woman in her seventies with acute or convalescent COVID-19. This chain uses TRBV3-1 (or the pseudogene TRBV3-2) with TRBJ1-1; D uncertain. For the CDR3, the DNA is TGTGCCAGCAGCCACAGATCCATGAACACTGAAGCTTTCTTT. It codes for CASSHRSMNTEAFF.